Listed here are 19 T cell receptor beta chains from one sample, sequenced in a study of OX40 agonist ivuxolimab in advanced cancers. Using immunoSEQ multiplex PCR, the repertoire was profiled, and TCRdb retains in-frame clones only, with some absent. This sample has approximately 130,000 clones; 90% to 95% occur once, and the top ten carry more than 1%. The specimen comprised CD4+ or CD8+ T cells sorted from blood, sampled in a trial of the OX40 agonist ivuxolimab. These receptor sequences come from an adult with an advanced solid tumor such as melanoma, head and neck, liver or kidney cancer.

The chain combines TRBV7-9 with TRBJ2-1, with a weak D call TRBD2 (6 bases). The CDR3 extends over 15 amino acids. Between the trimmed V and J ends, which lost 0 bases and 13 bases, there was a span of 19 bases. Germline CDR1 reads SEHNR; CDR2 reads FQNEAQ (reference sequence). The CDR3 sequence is CASSLAGGGLVRQFF. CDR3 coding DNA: TGTGCCAGCAGCTTAGCGGGAGGAGGGTTAGTAAGACAGTTCTTC.

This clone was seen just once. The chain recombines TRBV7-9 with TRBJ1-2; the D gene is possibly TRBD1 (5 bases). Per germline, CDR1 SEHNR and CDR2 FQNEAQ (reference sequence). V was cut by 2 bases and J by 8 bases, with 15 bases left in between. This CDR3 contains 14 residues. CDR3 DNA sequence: TGTGCCAGCAGCTTAATCAGAGGGGTGGAAGGCTACACCTTC. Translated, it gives CASSLIRGVEGYTF.

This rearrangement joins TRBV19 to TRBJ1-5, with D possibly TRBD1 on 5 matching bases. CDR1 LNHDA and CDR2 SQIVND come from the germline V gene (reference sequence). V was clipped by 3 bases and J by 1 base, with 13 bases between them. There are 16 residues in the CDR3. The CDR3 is CASSMVGTHSNQPQHF. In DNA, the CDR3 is TGTGCCAGTAGTATGGTAGGGACTCACAGCAATCAGCCCCAGCATTTT. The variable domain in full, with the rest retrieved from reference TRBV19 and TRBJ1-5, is DGGITQSPKYLFRKEGQNVTLSCEQNLNHDAMYWYRQDPGQGLRLIYYSQIVNDFQKGDIAEGYSVSREKKESFPLTVTSAQKNPTAFYLCASSMVGTHSNQPQHFGDGTRLSIL.

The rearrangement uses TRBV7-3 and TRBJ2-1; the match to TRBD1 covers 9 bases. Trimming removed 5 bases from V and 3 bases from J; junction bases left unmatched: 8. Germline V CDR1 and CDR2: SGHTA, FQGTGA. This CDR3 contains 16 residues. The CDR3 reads CASSPAPTGGYNEQFF. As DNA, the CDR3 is TGTGCCAGCAGCCCCGCTCCGACAGGGGGCTACAATGAGCAGTTCTTC.

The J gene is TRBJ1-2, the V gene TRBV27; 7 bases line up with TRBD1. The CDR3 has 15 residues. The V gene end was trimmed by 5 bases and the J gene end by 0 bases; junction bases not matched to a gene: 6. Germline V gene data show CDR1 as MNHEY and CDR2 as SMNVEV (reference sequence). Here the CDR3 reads CASSKLGTANYGYTF. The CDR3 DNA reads TGTGCCAGCAGTAAGCTCGGGACAGCTAACTATGGCTACACCTTC.

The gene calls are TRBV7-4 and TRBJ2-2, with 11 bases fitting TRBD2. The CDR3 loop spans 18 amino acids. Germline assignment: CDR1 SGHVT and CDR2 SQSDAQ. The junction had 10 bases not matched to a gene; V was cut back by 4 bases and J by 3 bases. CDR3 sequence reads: CASSSRPSSGRYTGELFF. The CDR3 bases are TGTGCCAGCAGCTCCCGCCCCTCTAGCGGGAGGTACACCGGGGAGCTGTTTTTT.

Here the CDR3 reads CASSPKNLQGSTEAFF. CDR3 DNA sequence: TGTGCCAGCAGCCCGAAGAACCTACAGGGGTCCACTGAAGCTTTCTTT. The chain uses TRBV5-5 and TRBJ1-1; 7 bases fit TRBD1. CDR1 is SGHKS and CDR2 is YYEKEE in the germline V gene (reference sequence). This CDR3 comprises 16 residues. J gave up 4 bases and V 4 bases, and 13 bases lay outside the gene matches. Together with reference TRBV5-5 and TRBJ1-1, the CDR3 gives the full variable domain: DAGVTQSPTHLIKTRGQQVTLRCSPISGHKSVSWYQQVLGQGPQFIFQYYEKEERGRGNFPDRFSARQFPNYSSELNVNALLLGDSALYLCASSPKNLQGSTEAFFGQGTRLTVV.

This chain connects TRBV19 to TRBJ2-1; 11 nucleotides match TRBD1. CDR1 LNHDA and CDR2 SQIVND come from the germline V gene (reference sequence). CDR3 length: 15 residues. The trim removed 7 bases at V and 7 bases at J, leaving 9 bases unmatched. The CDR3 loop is CASNPRDRGVNEQFF. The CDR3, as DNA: TGTGCCAGTAACCCCCGGGACAGGGGGGTTAATGAGCAGTTCTTC.

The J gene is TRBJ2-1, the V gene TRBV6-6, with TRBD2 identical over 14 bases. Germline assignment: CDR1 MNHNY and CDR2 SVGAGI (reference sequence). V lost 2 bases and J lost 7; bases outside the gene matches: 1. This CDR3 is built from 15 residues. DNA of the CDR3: TGTGCCAGCAGTTACCGGACTAGCGGGAGGAATGAGCAGTTCTTC. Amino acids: CASSYRTSGRNEQFF.

For the CDR3, the DNA is TGCGCCAGCAGCCAAGGGGAGGTTCGTGGCTACACCTTC. This codes for CASSQGEVRGYTF. This chain uses TRBV4-3 with TRBJ1-2; D ambiguous. The CDR3 spans 13 residues. V lost 1 base and J 7 bases, leaving 10 bases between the germline ends. CDR1 LGHNA and CDR2 YSLEER come from the germline V gene.

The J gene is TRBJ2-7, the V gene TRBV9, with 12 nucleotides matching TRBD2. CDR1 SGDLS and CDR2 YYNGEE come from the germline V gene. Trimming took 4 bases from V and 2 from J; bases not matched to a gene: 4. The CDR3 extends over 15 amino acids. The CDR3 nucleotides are TGTGCCAGCAGCCCCCGGACTAGCGGGACCTACGAGCAGTACTTC. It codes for CASSPRTSGTYEQYF.

As DNA, the CDR3 is TGCGCCAGCAGACAGACAGGCGGCGATCAGCCCCAGCATTTT. Translated: CASRQTGGDQPQHF. The V gene is TRBV5-1, the J gene TRBJ1-5; TRBD1 is a possible D gene (6 bases). The CDR3 contains 14 residues. Germline CDR1 is SGHRS and CDR2 is YFSETQ. V was shortened by 5 bases and J by 5 bases, with 14 bases between the two germline ends.

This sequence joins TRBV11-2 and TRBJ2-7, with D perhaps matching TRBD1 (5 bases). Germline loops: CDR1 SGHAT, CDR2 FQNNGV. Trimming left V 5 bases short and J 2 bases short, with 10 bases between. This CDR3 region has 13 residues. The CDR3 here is CASSQAQAYEQYF. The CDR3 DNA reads TGTGCCAGCAGCCAGGCACAGGCCTACGAGCAGTACTTC.

CDR3 in DNA: TGTGCCAGTGGGGATCGGAAAAACACAGATACGCAGTATTTT. This gives the protein CASGDRKNTDTQYF. The chain recombines TRBV6-1 with TRBJ2-3; D is unclear. The CDR3 has 14 residues. V gave up 9 bases and J gave up 2 bases, with 15 bases separating them. The germline V gene encodes CDR1 MNHNS and CDR2 SASEGT.

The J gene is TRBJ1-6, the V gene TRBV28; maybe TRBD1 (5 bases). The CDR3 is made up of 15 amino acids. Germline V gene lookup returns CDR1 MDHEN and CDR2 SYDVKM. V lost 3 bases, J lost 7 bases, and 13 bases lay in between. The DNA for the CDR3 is TGTGCCAGCAGTTTGCAGGGACTGGGGAATTCACCCCTCCACTTT. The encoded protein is CASSLQGLGNSPLHF.

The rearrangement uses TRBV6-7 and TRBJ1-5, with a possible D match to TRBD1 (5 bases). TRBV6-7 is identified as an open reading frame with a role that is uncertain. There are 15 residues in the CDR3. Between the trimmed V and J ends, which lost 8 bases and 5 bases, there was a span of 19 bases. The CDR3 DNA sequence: TGTGCCAGCTCCCCCGAGGGGATAACCTATCAGCCCCAGCATTTT. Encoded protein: CASSPEGITYQPQHF.

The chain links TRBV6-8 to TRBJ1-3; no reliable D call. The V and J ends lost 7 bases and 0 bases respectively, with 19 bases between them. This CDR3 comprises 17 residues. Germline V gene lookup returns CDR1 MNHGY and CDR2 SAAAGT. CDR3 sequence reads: CASTNTGWWTSGNTIYF. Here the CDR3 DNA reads TGTGCCAGCACCAATACGGGGTGGTGGACCTCTGGAAACACCATATATTTT.

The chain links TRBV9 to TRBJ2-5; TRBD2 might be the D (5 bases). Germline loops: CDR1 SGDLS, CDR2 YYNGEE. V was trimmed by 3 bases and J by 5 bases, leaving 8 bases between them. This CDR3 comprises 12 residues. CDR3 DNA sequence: TGTGCCAGCAGCGGGAGGATTGAGACCCAGTACTTC. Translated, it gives CASSGRIETQYF.

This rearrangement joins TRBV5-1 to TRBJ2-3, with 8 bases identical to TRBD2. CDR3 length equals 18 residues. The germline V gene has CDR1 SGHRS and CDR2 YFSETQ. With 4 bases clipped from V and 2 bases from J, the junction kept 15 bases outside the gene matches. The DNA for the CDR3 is TGCGCCAGCAGCCTCCAACCGGGACTAGGGACCGTCACAGATACGCAGTATTTT. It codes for CASSLQPGLGTVTDTQYF.